The 9 T cell receptor beta chains in this list originate from one sample, sequenced in a study of cytomegalovirus exposure and HLA in healthy donors. PCR used 60 Vbeta primers and 13 Jbeta primers. Profiling relied on immunoSEQ multiplex PCR, and the TCRdb table lists in-frame clones only, not all of them. The repertoire has 95,000 or so clones, around 86% of them found once; the top ten carry about 3.9%. Sequencing was done on a sample of PBMCs. The source of these receptors is a woman aged 70-85 years in good health and CMV-seropositive.

This rearrangement joins TRBV6-6 to TRBJ2-1, with no clear D. This CDR3 comprises 14 residues. Trimming removed 6 bases from V and 4 bases from J, with 13 bases in between. CDR1 is MNHNY, CDR2 SVGAGI, per germline (reference sequence). The CDR3 coding sequence is TGTGCCAGCAGGTCACGCACGCGATACAATGAGCAGTTCTTC. It translates to CASRSRTRYNEQFF.

This sequence joins TRBV11-1 and TRBJ2-7; 7 bases map to TRBD1. V lost 5 bases and J lost 1; bases outside the gene matches: 5. Germline V gene lookup returns CDR1 SGHAT and CDR2 FQDESV (reference sequence). The CDR3 loop spans 14 amino acids. CDR3 region: CASSRRQGSYEQYF. DNA for the CDR3: TGTGCCAGCAGCCGCCGACAGGGATCCTACGAGCAGTACTTC.

The rearrangement links TRBV29-1 to TRBJ2-6, with 7 bases matching TRBD1. V dropped 6 bases and J dropped 0; count of bases not matched to a gene: 11. The CDR3 has 17 residues. The germline CDR1 and CDR2 sequences are SQVTM and ANQGSEA. The CDR3: CSVRVGQTSSGANVLTF. The CDR3 nucleotides are TGCAGCGTCCGAGTGGGACAGACCAGCTCTGGGGCCAACGTCCTGACTTTC.

In this sample, this clone turned up a few times. The chain couples TRBV5-1 to TRBJ1-5; 8 nucleotides agree with TRBD1. After removal of 4 bases from V and 6 bases from J, the junction contained 9 bases not matched to a gene. The CDR3 sequence is 15 residues long. Germline V gene sequence: CDR1 SGHRS, CDR2 YFSETQ. CDR3 nucleotides: TGCGCCAGCAGCCCCGACAGGGGTGGAGGTCAGCCCCAGCATTTT. It is translated as CASSPDRGGGQPQHF.

The chain recombines TRBV18 with TRBJ1-5; 9 positions match TRBD1. Per germline, CDR1 KGHSH and CDR2 LQKENI. This CDR3 contains 15 residues. J lost 4 bases, V lost 5 bases, and 6 bases had no gene match. Here the CDR3 reads CASSYTGTGNQPQHF. The CDR3 coding sequence is TGTGCCAGCTCATATACGGGGACAGGGAATCAGCCCCAGCATTTT. Combining the CDR3 with reference TRBV18 and TRBJ1-5 gives the whole variable domain NAGVMQNPRHLVRRRGQEARLRCSPMKGHSHVYWYRQLPEEGLKFMVYLQKENIIDESGMPKERFSAEFPKEGPSILRIQQVVRGDSAAYFCASSYTGTGNQPQHFGDGTRLSIL.

This chain connects TRBV4-3 to TRBJ1-6; D is perhaps TRBD1 (6 bases). Germline lookup yields CDR1 LGHNA and CDR2 YSLEER. V lost 2 bases and J lost 10, with 18 bases in between. This CDR3 contains 16 residues. The CDR3 nucleotides read TGCGCCAGCAGCCAACTGGCGGGGGCCCCTTGGTCACCCCTCCACTTT. Its translation is CASSQLAGAPWSPLHF.

This clone has a handful of counts. The chain combines TRBV5-1 with TRBJ2-7; possible D gene TRBD1, 5 bases. This CDR3 is 14 amino acids long. Per the germline V gene, CDR1 is SGHRS and CDR2 is YFSETQ. V lost 1 base to trimming and J lost 6 bases, with 14 bases between them. This CDR3 reads CASSLSQGTGEQYF. The CDR3 bases are TGCGCCAGCAGCTTGTCCCAGGGTACTGGCGAGCAGTACTTC.

The rearrangement links TRBV7-8 to TRBJ2-3, with D possibly being TRBD1 (6 bases). V shed 2 bases and J shed 6 bases, with 15 bases lying between them. The germline V gene encodes CDR1 SGHVS and CDR2 FQNEAQ. This CDR3 region has 15 residues. CDR3 protein: CASSLLDRRRDTQYF. The DNA of the CDR3 is TGTGCCAGCAGCTTATTAGACAGGCGTCGGGATACGCAGTATTTT. The complete variable domain, with remaining parts taken from reference TRBV7-8 and TRBJ2-3, reads GAGVSQSPRYKVAKRGQDVALRCDPISGHVSLFWYQQALGQGPEFLTYFQNEAQLDKSGLPSDRFFAERPEGSVSTLKIQRTQQEDSAVYLCASSLLDRRRDTQYFGPGTRLTVL.

CDR3 in amino acids: CAWSQTDNIQYF. DNA of the CDR3: TGTGCCTGGAGTCAGACAGACAACATTCAGTACTTC. J is TRBJ2-4 and V is TRBV30; the D gene is possibly TRBD1 (5 bases). CDR1 and CDR2 (germline): GTSNPN, SVGIG (reference sequence). The CDR3 is 12 residues long. Trimming took off 2 bases at V and 7 bases at J, with 9 bases between the two ends.